This T cell receptor (beta chain) derives from a study of blood T cell repertoires in COVID-19. Background on the study: PBMCs, B-cell-depleted T cells, or T cells provided the cDNA or gDNA that made up the material.

Germline CDR1 SEHNR, CDR2 FQNEAQ (reference sequence). The CDR3 totals 15 residues. The V segment lost 0 bases and the J segment 7 bases; nucleotides outside the gene matches: 8. Grouping used clinical history reported by participants in a survey and questionnaire. Sequenced by immunoSEQ multiplex PCR; TCRdb stores in-frame clones only, minus some. The sample consists of about 180,000 clones, roughly 85% of them appearing once. V gene TRBV7-9 combines with J gene TRBJ1-1, with 7 bases identical to TRBD1. Sequenced input: PBMCs or T cells enriched from blood (not recorded which). The sequence came from a man in his forties who had recovered from COVID-19. CDR3 in amino acids: CASSLAARGFNEAFF. Here the CDR3 DNA reads TGTGCCAGCAGCTTAGCAGCCAGGGGGTTTAATGAAGCTTTCTTT.